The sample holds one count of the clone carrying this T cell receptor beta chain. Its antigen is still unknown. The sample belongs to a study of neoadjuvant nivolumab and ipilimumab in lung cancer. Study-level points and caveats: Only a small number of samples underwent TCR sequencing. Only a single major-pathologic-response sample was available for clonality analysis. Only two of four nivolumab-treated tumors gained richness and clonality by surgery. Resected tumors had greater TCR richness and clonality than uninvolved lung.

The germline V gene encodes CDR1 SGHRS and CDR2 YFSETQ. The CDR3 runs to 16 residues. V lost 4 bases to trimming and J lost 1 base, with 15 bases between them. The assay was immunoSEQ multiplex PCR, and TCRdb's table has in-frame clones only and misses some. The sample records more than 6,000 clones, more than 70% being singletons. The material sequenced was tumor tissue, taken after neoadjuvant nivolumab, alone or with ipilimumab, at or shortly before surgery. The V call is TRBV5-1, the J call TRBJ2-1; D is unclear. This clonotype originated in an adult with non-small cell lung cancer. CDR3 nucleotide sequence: TGCGCCAGCAGCCTGGAAGGAAGGCTGTCCTACAATGAGCAGTTCTTC. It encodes CASSLEGRLSYNEQFF.